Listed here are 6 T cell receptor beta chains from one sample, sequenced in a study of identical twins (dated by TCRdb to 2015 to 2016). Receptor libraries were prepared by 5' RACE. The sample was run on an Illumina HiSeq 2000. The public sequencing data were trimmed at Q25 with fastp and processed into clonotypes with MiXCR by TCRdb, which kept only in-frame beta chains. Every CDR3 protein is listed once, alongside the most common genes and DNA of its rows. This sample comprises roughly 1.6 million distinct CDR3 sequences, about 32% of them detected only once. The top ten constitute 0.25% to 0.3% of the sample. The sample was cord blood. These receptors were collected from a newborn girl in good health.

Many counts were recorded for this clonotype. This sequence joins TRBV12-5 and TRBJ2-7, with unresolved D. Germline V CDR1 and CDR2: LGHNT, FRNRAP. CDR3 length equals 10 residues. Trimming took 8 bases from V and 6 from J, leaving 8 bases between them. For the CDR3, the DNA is TGTGCTAGTTGGCTCGTCGAGCAGTACTTC. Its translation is CASWLVEQYF.

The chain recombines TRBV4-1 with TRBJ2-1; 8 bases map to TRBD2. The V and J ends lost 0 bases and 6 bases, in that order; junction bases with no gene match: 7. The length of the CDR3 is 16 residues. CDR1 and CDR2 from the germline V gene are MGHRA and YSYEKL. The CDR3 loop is CASSQDPGRASNEQFF. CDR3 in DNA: TGCGCCAGCAGCCAAGACCCCGGGAGGGCCAGCAATGAGCAGTTCTTC.

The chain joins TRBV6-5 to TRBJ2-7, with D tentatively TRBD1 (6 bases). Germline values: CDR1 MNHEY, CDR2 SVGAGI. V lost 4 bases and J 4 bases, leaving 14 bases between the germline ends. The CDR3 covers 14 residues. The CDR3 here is CASSSVTGWYEQYF. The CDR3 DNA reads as TGTGCCAGCAGTTCAGTGACAGGATGGTACGAGCAGTACTTC.

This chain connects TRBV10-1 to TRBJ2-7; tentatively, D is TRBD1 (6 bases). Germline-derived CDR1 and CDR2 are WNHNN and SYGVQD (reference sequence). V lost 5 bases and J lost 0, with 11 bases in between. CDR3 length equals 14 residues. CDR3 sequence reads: CASSPGQNSYEQYF. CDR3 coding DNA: TGCGCCAGCAGTCCGGGACAAAACTCCTACGAGCAGTACTTC.

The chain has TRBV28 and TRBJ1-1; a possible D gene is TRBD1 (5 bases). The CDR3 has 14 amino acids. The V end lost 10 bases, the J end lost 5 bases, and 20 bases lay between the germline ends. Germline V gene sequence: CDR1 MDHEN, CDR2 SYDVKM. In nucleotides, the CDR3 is TGTGCCACCCATCAAGGAGGGGATAGAACTGAAGCTTTCTTT. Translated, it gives CATHQGGDRTEAFF. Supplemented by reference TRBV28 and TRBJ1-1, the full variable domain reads DVKVTQSSRYLVKRTGEKVFLECVQDMDHENMFWYRQDPGLGLRLIYFSYDVKMKEKGDIPEGYSVSREKKERFSLILESASTNQTSMYLCATHQGGDRTEAFFGQGTRLTVV.

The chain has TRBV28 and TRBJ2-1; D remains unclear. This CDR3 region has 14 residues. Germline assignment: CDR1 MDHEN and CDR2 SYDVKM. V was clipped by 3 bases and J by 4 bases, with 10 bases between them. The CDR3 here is CASSLVTPYNEQFF. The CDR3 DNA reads TGTGCCAGCAGTTTGGTGACACCGTACAATGAGCAGTTCTTC.